This record covers a single TCR beta chain. Antigen: not known. The germline V gene encodes CDR1 DFQATT and CDR2 SNEGSKA (reference sequence). The V and J ends lost 3 bases and 7 bases respectively, with 7 bases between them. The CDR3 contains 11 residues. Preparing the TCRbeta library involved the use of unique molecular identifiers. One entry per CDR3 protein, called by TCRdb with MiXCR from the PCR reads. The data contain 780,000 or so distinct CDR3 sequences, around 15% of them singletons. The sample is drawn from a study of T-cell reconstitution after alpha-beta-depleted transplantation in children. Findings and limits, study-wide: Expanded graft clones, several hundred of them, were reportedly the source of alpha-beta T cells about two months after transplant. Surviving recipient T cells and intrathymic progenitors accounted for some patients' high TCRbeta diversity at day 60.

This chain links TRBV20-1 with TRBJ1-5; D is possibly TRBD1 (5 bases). Sequenced here: PBMCs, mostly from graft donor cells, sampled 360 days after TCRalphabeta/CD19-depleted stem cell transplant. The clonotype comes from a male patient younger than 18 who had a stem cell transplant for acute lymphoblastic leukemia, so the T cells may come from the graft donor. CDR3 in amino acids: CSARGGQPQHF. The CDR3 DNA follows: TGCAGTGCTAGGGGGGGACAGCCCCAGCATTTT.